This T cell receptor (beta chain) was sequenced during a study of T cell changes during pregnancy in multiple sclerosis. This table comes from immunoSEQ multiplex PCR, and its TCRdb copy is limited to in-frame clones, with some not included. The sample yields some 29,000 clones, 87% seen once. The length of the CDR3 is 16 residues. V dropped 1 base and J dropped 5 bases, with 14 bases sitting between them. The germline CDR1 and CDR2 sequences are LGHNA and YNFKEQ. The specimen comprised CD8+ T cells from peripheral blood mononuclear cells, sampled before pregnancy. This TCR came from a female donor with multiple sclerosis, enrolled in a pregnancy study. This chain links TRBV4-2 with TRBJ2-2, with D maybe TRBD1 (5 bases). The CDR3 nucleotides are TGTGCCAGCAGCCAAGTCAGGGAACTTGGTACCGGGGAGCTGTTTTTT. Translating it yields CASSQVRELGTGELFF.